This T cell receptor (beta chain) was documented in a study of blood T cell repertoires in COVID-19. Sequencing was performed with immunoSEQ multiplex PCR; in TCRdb, only in-frame clones are kept and a portion is missing. Altogether about 200,000 clones are present, more than 75% being singletons, with the ten largest covering roughly a sixth. This CDR3 is built from 15 residues. The V segment lost 2 bases and the J segment 4 bases; nucleotides outside the gene matches: 0. Germline V CDR1 and CDR2: MDHEN, SYDVKM. Assignments of participants to cohorts depended upon their own reported clinical history.

This TCR was sampled from a woman aged 45 to 65 with acute COVID-19. The V call is TRBV28, the J call TRBJ2-2, with 11 bases that match TRBD2. The sequencing input was PBMCs or T cells enriched from blood (not recorded which). CDR3 in amino acids: CASSLLAGGTGELFF. The CDR3 DNA reads as TGTGCCAGCAGTTTACTAGCGGGGGGCACCGGGGAGCTGTTTTTT. The complete variable domain, with remaining parts taken from reference TRBV28 and TRBJ2-2, reads DVKVTQSSRYLVKRTGEKVFLECVQDMDHENMFWYRQDPGLGLRLIYFSYDVKMKEKGDIPEGYSVSREKKERFSLILESASTNQTSMYLCASSLLAGGTGELFFGEGSRLTVL.